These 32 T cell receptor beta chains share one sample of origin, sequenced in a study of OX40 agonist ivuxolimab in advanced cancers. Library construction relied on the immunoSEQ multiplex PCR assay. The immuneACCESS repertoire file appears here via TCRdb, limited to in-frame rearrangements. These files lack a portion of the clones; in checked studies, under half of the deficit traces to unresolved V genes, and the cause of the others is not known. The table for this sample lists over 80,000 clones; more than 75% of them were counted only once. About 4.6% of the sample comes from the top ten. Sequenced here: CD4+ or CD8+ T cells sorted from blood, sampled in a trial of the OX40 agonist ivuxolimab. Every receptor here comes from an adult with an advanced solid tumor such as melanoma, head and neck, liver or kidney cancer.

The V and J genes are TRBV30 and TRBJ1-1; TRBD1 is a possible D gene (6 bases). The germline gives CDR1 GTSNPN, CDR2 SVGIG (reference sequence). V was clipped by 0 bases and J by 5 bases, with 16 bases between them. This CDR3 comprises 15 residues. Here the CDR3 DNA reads TGTGCCTGGAGTGTACCCAGGGGAATACGGACTGAAGCTTTCTTT. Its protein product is CAWSVPRGIRTEAFF.

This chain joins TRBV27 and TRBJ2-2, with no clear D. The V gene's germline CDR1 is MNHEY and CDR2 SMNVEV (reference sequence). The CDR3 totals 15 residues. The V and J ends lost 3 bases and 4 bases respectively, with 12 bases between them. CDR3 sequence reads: CASSFNPAVTGELFF. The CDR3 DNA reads TGTGCCAGCAGTTTTAACCCGGCCGTCACCGGGGAGCTGTTTTTT.

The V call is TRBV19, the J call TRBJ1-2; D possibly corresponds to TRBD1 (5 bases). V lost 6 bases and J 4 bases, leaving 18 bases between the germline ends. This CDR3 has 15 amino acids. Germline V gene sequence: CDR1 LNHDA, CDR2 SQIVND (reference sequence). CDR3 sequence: CASRNHRDVGYGYTF. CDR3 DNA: TGTGCCAGTAGGAATCACCGGGACGTGGGCTATGGCTACACCTTC.

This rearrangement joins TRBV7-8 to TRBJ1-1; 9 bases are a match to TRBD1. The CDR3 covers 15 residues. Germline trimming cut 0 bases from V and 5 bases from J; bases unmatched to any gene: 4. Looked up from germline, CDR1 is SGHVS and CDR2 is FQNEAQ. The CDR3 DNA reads TGTGCCAGCAGCTTAGCCGGGACAGGGAGGACTGAAGCTTTCTTT. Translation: CASSLAGTGRTEAFF. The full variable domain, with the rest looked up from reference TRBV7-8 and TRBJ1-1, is GAGVSQSPRYKVAKRGQDVALRCDPISGHVSLFWYQQALGQGPEFLTYFQNEAQLDKSGLPSDRFFAERPEGSVSTLKIQRTQQEDSAVYLCASSLAGTGRTEAFFGQGTRLTVV.

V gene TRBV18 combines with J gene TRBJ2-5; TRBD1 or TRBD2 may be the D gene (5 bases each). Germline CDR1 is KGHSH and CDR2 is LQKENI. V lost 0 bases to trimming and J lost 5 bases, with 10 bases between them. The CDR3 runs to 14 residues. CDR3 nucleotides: TGTGCCAGCTCACCACCAACGGGGCGGGAGACCCAGTACTTC. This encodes CASSPPTGRETQYF.

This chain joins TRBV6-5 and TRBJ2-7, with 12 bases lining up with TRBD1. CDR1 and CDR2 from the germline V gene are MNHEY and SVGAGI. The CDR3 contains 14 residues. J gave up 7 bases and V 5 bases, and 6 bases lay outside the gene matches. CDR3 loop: CASSTRDRGREQYF. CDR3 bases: TGTGCCAGCAGTACTCGGGACAGGGGGCGTGAGCAGTACTTC.

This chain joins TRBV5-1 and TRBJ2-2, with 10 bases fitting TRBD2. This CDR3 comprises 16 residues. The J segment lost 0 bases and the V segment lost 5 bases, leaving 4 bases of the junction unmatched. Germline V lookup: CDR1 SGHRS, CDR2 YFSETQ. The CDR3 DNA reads TGCGCCAGCAGACTCGGACTAGCGGCGAACACCGGGGAGCTGTTTTTT. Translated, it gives CASRLGLAANTGELFF.

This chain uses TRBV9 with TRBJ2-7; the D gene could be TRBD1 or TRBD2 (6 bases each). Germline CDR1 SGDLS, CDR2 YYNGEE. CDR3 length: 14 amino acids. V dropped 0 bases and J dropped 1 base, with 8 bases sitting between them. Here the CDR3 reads CASSVEGGSYEQYF. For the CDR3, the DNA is TGTGCCAGCAGCGTAGAGGGGGGATCCTACGAGCAGTACTTC.

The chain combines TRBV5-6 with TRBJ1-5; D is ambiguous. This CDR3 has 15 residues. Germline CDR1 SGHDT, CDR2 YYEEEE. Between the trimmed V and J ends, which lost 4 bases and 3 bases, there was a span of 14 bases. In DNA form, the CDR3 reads TGTGCCAGCAGCCGACGAGACACGGACAATCAGCCCCAGCATTTT. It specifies CASSRRDTDNQPQHF.

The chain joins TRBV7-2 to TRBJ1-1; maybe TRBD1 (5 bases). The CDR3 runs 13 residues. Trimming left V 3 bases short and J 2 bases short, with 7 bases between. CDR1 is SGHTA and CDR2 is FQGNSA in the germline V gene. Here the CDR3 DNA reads TGTGCCAGCAGCTTCACAGGAAACACTGAAGCTTTCTTT. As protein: CASSFTGNTEAFF.

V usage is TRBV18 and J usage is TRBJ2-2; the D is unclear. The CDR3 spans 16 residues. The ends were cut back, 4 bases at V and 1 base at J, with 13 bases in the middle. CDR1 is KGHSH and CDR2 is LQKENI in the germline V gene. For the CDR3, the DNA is TGTGCCAGCTCACTACACCCATCTAGGAACACCGGGGAGCTGTTTTTT. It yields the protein CASSLHPSRNTGELFF.

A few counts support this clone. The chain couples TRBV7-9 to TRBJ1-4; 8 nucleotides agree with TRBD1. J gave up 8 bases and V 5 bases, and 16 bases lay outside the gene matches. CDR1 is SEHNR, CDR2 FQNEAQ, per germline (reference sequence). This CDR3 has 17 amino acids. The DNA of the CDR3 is TGTGCCAGCAGCCAAATACTAGGACAGGGCCAGAGCGAAAAACTGTTTTTT. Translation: CASSQILGQGQSEKLFF.

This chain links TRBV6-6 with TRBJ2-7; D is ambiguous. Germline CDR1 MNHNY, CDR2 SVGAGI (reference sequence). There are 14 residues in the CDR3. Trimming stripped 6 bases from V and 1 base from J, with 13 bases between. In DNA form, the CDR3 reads TGTGCCAGCAGGCCCCTCGGAGTTTCCTACGAGCAGTACGTC. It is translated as CASRPLGVSYEQYV.

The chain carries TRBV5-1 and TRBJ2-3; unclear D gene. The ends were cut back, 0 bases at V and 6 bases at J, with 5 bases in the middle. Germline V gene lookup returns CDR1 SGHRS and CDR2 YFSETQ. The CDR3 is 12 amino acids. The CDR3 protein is CASSLELDTQYF. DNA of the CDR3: TGCGCCAGCAGCTTGGAATTGGATACGCAGTATTTT.

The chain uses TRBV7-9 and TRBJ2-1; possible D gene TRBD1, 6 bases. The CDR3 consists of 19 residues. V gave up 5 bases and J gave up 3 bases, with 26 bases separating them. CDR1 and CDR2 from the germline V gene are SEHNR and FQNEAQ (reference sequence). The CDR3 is CASSPRTRGSRTDYNEQFF. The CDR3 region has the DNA TGTGCCAGCAGCCCACGCACCAGGGGATCTCGGACGGACTACAATGAGCAGTTCTTC.

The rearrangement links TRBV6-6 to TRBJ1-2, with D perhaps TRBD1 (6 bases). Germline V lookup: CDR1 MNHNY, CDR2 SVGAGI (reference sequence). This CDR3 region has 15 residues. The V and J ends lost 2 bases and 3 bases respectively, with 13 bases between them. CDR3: CASSYRRGADYGYTF. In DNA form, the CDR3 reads TGTGCCAGCAGTTACAGACGGGGGGCGGACTATGGCTACACCTTC.

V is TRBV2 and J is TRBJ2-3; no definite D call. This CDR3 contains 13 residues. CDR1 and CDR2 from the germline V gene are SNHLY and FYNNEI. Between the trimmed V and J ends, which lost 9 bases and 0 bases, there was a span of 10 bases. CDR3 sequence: CASDKTSTDTQYF. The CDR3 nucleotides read TGTGCCAGTGACAAAACTAGCACAGATACGCAGTATTTT.

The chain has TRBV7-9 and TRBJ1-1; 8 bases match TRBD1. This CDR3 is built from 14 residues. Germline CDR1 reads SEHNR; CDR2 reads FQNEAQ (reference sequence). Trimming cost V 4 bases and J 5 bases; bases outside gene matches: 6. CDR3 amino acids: CASSSPDRATEAFF. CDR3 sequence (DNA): TGTGCCAGCAGCTCCCCGGACAGGGCGACTGAAGCTTTCTTT.

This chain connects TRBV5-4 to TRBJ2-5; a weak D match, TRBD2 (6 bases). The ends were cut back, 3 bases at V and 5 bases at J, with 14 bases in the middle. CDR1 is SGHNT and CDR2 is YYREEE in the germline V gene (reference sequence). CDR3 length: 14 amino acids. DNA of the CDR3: TGTGCCAGCAGCTCGATGACTAGTATTGAGACCCAGTACTTC. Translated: CASSSMTSIETQYF.

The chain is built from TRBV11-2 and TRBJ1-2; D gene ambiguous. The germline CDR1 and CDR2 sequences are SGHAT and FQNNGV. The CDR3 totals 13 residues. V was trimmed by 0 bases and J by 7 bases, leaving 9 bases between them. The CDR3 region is CASSLEWILGYTF. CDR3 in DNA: TGTGCCAGCAGCTTAGAATGGATTCTTGGCTACACCTTC.

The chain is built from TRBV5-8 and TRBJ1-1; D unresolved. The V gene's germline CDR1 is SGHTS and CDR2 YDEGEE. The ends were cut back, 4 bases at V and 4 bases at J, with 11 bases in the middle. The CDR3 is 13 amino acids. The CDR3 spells CASSLTPGTEAFF. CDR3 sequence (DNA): TGTGCCAGCAGCCTCACCCCTGGCACTGAAGCTTTCTTT.

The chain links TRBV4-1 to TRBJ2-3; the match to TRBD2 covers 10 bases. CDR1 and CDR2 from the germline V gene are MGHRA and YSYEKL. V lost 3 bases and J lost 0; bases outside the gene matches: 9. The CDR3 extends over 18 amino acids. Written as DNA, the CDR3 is TGCGCCAGCAGCCAGCTTCCCGTAGCGGGAGGTAGCACAGATACGCAGTATTTT. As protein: CASSQLPVAGGSTDTQYF.

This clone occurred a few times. The CDR3 loop reads CATTGVAGGNEQFF. As DNA, the CDR3 is TGCGCCACTACGGGAGTAGCGGGAGGGAATGAGCAGTTCTTC. J is TRBJ2-1 and V is TRBV5-1; 11 bases match TRBD2. Losses at the gene ends were 9 bases for V and 7 bases for J; bases not matched to a gene: 9. The length of the CDR3 is 14 residues. CDR1 and CDR2 from the germline V gene are SGHRS and YFSETQ.

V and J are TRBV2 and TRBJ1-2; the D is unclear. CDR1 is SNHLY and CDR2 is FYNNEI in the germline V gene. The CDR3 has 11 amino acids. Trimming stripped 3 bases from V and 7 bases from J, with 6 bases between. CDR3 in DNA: TGTGCCAGCAGTGATATGCGTGGCTACACCTTC. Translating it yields CASSDMRGYTF.

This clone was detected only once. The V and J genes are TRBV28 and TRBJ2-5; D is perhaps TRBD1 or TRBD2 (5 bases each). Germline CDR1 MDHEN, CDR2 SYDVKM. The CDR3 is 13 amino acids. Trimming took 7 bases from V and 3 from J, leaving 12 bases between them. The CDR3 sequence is CASTEGTKETQYF. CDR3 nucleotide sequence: TGTGCCAGCACCGAAGGGACCAAAGAGACCCAGTACTTC.

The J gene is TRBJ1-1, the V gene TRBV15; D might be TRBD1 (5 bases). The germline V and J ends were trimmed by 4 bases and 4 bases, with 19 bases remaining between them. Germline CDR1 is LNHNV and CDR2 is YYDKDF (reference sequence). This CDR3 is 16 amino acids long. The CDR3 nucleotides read TGTGCCACCAGCATACCCCGTGGGGGGAAGGTCACTGAAGCTTTCTTT. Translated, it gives CATSIPRGGKVTEAFF.

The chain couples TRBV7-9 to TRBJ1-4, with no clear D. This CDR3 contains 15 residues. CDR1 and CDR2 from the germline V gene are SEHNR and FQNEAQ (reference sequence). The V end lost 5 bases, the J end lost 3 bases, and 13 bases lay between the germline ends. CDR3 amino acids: CASSPRGEPNEKLFF. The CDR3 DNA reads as TGTGCCAGCAGCCCCCGGGGAGAACCTAATGAAAAACTGTTTTTT.

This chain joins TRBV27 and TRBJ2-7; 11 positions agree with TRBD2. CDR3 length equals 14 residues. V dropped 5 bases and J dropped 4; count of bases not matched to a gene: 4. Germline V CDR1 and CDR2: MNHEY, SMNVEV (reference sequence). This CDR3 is CASSRGTSGYEQYF. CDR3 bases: TGTGCCAGCAGTCGCGGGACTAGCGGTTACGAGCAGTACTTC.

CDR3 sequence (DNA): TGTGCCAGCAGCTTAGGATTAACAGGGGGCGCTGGCTACACCTTC. Protein sequence: CASSLGLTGGAGYTF. The rearrangement uses TRBV11-2 and TRBJ1-2, with 9 bases matching TRBD1. V was clipped by 1 base and J by 7 bases; unmatched bases: 7. CDR1 SGHAT and CDR2 FQNNGV come from the germline V gene. The CDR3 is 15 residues long.

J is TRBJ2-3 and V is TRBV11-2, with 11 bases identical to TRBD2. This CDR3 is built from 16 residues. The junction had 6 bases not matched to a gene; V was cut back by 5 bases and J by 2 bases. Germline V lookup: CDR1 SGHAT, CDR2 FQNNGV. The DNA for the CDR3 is TGTGCCAGCAGCCCCTGGGGACTAGCGGACACAGATACGCAGTATTTT. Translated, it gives CASSPWGLADTDTQYF.

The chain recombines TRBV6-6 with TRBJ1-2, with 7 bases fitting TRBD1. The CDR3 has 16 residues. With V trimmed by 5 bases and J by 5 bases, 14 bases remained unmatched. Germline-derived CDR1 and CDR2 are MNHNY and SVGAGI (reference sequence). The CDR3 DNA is TGTGCCAGCAGTCCACCCTCAGGGGGTAGGGCTTATGGCTACACCTTC. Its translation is CASSPPSGGRAYGYTF.

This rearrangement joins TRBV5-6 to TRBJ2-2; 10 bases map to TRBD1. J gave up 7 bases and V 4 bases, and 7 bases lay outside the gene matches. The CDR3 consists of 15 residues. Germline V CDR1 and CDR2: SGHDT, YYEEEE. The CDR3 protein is CASSLGTGANGELFF. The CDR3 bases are TGTGCCAGCAGCCTAGGGACAGGGGCAAACGGGGAGCTGTTTTTT.